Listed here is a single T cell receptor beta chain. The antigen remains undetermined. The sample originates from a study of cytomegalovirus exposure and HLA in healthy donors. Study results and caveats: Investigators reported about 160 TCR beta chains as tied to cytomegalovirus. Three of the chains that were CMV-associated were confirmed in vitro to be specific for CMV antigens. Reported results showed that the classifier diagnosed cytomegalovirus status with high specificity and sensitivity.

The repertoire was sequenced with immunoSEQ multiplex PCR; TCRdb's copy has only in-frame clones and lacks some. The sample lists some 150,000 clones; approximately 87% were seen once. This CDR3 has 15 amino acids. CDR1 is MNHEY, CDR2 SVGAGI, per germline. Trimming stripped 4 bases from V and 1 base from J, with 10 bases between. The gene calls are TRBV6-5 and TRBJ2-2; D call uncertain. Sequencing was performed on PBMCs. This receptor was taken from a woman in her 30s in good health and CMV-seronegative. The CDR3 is CASSWQVMNTGELFF. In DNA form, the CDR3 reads TGTGCCAGCAGTTGGCAGGTTATGAACACCGGGGAGCTGTTTTTT.